This is a list of T cell receptor beta chains from one sample in a study of OX40 agonist ivuxolimab in advanced cancers. Sequenced by immunoSEQ multiplex PCR; TCRdb stores in-frame clones only, minus some. The data contain 60,000 or so clones, roughly 90% of them seen just once; the ten biggest clones take up roughly 4.9%. Sample: CD4+ or CD8+ T cells sorted from blood, taken in a trial of the OX40 agonist ivuxolimab. The receptors come from an adult with an advanced solid tumor such as melanoma, head and neck, liver or kidney cancer. Both conserved end residues are trimmed from each CDR3.

v_call: TRBV5-1
cdr3_aa: ASSLDGVGRPQH

v_call: TRBV5-1
cdr3_aa: ASSRTGGGEKLF

v_call: TRBV5-1
cdr3_aa: ASSPTGKKQF

v_call: TRBV6-9
cdr3_aa: ATGAGGSGNTIY

v_call: TRBV2
cdr3_aa: ASSEEGRGRKYQETQY

v_call: TRBV30
cdr3_aa: AWIHNQPQH

v_call: TRBV5-1
cdr3_aa: ASSLEVLEYNEQF

v_call: TRBV18
cdr3_aa: ASSPPLPGQTDGYT

v_call: TRBV5-4
cdr3_aa: ASSQDRGGLADTQY

v_call: TRBV25-1
cdr3_aa: ASGGGRHSNQPQH

v_call: TRBV27
cdr3_aa: ASRTSGEETQY

v_call: TRBV27
cdr3_aa: ASSSLTGGQETQY

v_call: TRBV2
cdr3_aa: ASSPRGSGEKLF

v_call: TRBV12-5
cdr3_aa: ASGSAVQRPDTQY

v_call: TRBV5-4
cdr3_aa: ASSRDPGQGGTNEKLF

v_call: TRBV13
cdr3_aa: ASSPGSPASGRIWEQF

v_call: TRBV7-3
cdr3_aa: ASSPGAQETQY

v_call: TRBV9
cdr3_aa: ASSPSTENTEAF

v_call: TRBV9
cdr3_aa: ASSVSGTSEETQY

v_call: TRBV5-1
cdr3_aa: ASMAGSGANVLT

v_call: TRBV2
cdr3_aa: ASSVTTYEQY

v_call: TRBV6-1
cdr3_aa: ASRRDSNSYNEQF

v_call: TRBV6-1
cdr3_aa: ASTPGQGWENEQF

v_call: TRBV7-9
cdr3_aa: ASSGRGQGWGYT

v_call: TRBV27
cdr3_aa: ASSSVQGGGADTQY

v_call: TRBV29-1
cdr3_aa: SVRGHGVNQPQH

v_call: TRBV10-3
cdr3_aa: AIRREADTEAF

v_call: TRBV14
cdr3_aa: ASSQGWMWTDTQY

v_call: TRBV19
cdr3_aa: ASSIDLRGTEAF

v_call: TRBV23-1
cdr3_aa: ASTPPGGDEAF

v_call: TRBV6-5
cdr3_aa: ASSLKAGGAEAF

v_call: TRBV6-6
cdr3_aa: ASKATSYEQY

v_call: TRBV25-1
cdr3_aa: ASSEDSSITNYGYT

v_call: TRBV2
cdr3_aa: ASRSLSETQY

v_call: TRBV6-6
cdr3_aa: ASSGQGSQPQH

v_call: TRBV19
cdr3_aa: ASSITGGRRSGNTIY

v_call: TRBV5-4
cdr3_aa: ASSLDPGLAGGYEQY

v_call: TRBV7-9
cdr3_aa: ASSLTGGSTDTQY

v_call: TRBV11-3
cdr3_aa: ASSSGGSGARSTDTQY

v_call: TRBV11-3
cdr3_aa: ASSFAGPQNTEAF

v_call: TRBV6-6
cdr3_aa: ASNSGQGPNQPQH

v_call: TRBV2
cdr3_aa: ASLGLANTDTQY

v_call: TRBV15
cdr3_aa: ATSRLAINTGELF

v_call: TRBV6-5
cdr3_aa: ASTRDSFYGYT

v_call: TRBV28
cdr3_aa: ASSPGTTNTGELF

v_call: TRBV11-3
cdr3_aa: ASKGTSGSDTQY

v_call: TRBV9
cdr3_aa: ASSVAGGRANEQF

v_call: TRBV2
cdr3_aa: ASSETSGEQY

v_call: TRBV28
cdr3_aa: ASSLRTGRIAGANVLT

v_call: TRBV6-1
cdr3_aa: ASSPPGQGSEQY

v_call: TRBV11-2
cdr3_aa: ASSLGRTSGQSYEQY

v_call: TRBV27
cdr3_aa: ASSLEGQSYNSPLH

v_call: TRBV27
cdr3_aa: ASSLKELGASGTYEQY